This T cell receptor beta chain was found in a study of PD-1 blockade in classical Hodgkin lymphoma. Findings of the study overall: Healthy donors reportedly exceeded newly diagnosed patients in baseline TCR diversity.

Comment on this clone: Its matching antigen is unknown.

All trial patients relapsed after autologous stem cell transplantation. Data came from immunoSEQ multiplex PCR; TCRdb stores just in-frame clones and leaves some out. Among roughly 140,000 clones, under 85% were seen once, and the ten largest hold 9.2%. The specimen was peripheral blood mononuclear cells (PBMCs), collected before the second cycle of nivolumab. The TCR originated in a human donor with classical Hodgkin lymphoma.

The CDR3 is CASSLSGRLAGGYEQYF. CDR3 coding DNA: TGTGCCAGCAGTTTATCGGGTAGACTAGCGGGGGGCTACGAGCAGTACTTC. The genes are TRBV27 and TRBJ2-7, with 13 bases lining up with TRBD2. CDR3 length: 17 amino acids. J was trimmed by 3 bases and V by 0 bases; bases with no gene match: 5. CDR1 is MNHEY, CDR2 SMNVEV, per germline (reference sequence).